This T cell receptor (beta chain) appears in the sequencing data of a study of blood T cell repertoires in COVID-19. Per the study methods: Amplification with reference gene primers provided the estimates of nucleated cell counts. The table came from immunoSEQ multiplex PCR; TCRdb's copy has only in-frame clones and leaves some out. D and trimming come from the DNA, and the V and J calls and clone size come from that table. The top ten hold about 2.5% of the sample, which has around 230,000 clones, 70% to 90% seen once. Sequenced material: peripheral blood. This TCR derives from a woman in her 70s with active or convalescent COVID-19.

CDR3 bases: TGTGCCAGCAGCGTTGCAGGGGCCAATGAGCAGTTCTTC. Encoded protein: CASSVAGANEQFF. The chain combines TRBV9 with TRBJ2-1; D is possibly TRBD1 (6 bases). The CDR3 contains 13 residues. V lost 2 bases, J lost 6 bases, and 9 bases lay in between. CDR1 is SGDLS and CDR2 is YYNGEE in the germline V gene.